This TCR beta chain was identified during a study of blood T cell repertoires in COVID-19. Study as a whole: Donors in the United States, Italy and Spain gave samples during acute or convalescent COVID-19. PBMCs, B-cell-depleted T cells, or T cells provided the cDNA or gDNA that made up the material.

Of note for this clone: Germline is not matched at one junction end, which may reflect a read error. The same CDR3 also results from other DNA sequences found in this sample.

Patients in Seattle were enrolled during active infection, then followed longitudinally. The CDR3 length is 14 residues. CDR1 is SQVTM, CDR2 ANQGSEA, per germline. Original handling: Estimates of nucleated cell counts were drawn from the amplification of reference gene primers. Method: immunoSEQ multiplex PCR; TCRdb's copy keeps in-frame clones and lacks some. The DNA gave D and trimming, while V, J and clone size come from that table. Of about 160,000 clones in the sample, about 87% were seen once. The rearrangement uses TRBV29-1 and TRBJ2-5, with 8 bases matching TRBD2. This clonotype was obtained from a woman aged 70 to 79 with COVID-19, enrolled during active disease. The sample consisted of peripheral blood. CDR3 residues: CRVGGRGGAETQYF. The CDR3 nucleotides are TGCCGCGTGGGGGGACGGGGGGGGGCCGAGACCCAGTACTTC.